This TCR beta chain comes out of a study of blood T cell repertoires in COVID-19. The overall study: Sites across the United States, Italy and Spain contributed samples from acute and convalescent COVID-19. Sources were T cells, B-cell-depleted T cells, or PBMCs; the material itself was cDNA or gDNA.

Assay: immunoSEQ multiplex PCR; the TCRdb copy retains only in-frame clones and omits some. The profile covers about 170,000 clones, with about four fifths appearing a single time and roughly 2% taken by the ten largest. This TCR was recovered from an elderly woman with acute or convalescent COVID-19. Source material: peripheral blood.

The CDR3 sequence: CASSSGGGRVLNEQFF. The CDR3 nucleotides read TGTGCCAGCAGCTCCGGGGGTGGGCGGGTATTGAATGAGCAGTTCTTC. The genes are TRBV7-2 and TRBJ2-1, with a weak D call TRBD2 (6 bases). The CDR3 consists of 16 residues. Looked up from germline, CDR1 is SGHTA and CDR2 is FQGNSA. V lost 4 bases and J lost 7, with 20 bases in between.